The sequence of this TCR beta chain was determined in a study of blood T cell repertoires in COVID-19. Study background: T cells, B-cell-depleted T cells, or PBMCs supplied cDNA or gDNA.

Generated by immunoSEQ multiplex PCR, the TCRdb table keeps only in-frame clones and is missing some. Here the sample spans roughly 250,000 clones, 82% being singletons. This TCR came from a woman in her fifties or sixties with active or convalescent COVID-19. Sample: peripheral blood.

In nucleotides, the CDR3 is TGCGCCAGCAGTGAACCTCCAGGGTTCTATGGCTACACCTTC. Its translation is CASSEPPGFYGYTF. The chain is built from TRBV10-2 and TRBJ1-2; a weak D match, TRBD1 (5 bases). Germline V CDR1 and CDR2: WSHSY, SAAADI. This CDR3 comprises 14 residues. Trimming pared 3 bases from V and 4 bases from J, leaving 12 bases between.